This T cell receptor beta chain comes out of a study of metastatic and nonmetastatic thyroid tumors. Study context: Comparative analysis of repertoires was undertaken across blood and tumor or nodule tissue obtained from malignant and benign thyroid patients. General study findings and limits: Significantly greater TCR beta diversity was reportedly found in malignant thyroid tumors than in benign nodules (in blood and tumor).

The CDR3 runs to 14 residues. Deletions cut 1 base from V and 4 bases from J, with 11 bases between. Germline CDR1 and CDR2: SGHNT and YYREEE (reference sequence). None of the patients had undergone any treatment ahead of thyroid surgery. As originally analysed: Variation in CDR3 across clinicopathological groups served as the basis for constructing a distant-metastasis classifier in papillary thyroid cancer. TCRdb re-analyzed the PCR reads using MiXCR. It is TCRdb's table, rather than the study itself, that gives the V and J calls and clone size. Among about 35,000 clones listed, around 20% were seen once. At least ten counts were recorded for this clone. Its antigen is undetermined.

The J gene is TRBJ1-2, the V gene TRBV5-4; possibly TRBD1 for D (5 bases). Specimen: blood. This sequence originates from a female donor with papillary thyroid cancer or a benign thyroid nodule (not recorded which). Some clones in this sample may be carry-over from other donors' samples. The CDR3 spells CASSLSGAGYGYTF. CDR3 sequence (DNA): TGTGCCAGCAGCTTGAGTGGGGCTGGCTATGGCTACACCTTC. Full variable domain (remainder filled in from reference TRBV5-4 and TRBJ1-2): ETGVTQSPTHLIKTRGQQVTLRCSSQSGHNTVSWYQQALGQGPQFIFQYYREEENGRGNFPPRFSGLQFPNYSSELNVNALELDDSALYLCASSLSGAGYGYTFGSGTRLTVV.